This T cell receptor (beta chain) was captured in a study of control samples from healthy donors and cancer patients. This CDR3 has 15 amino acids. In germline, CDR1 is SGHTA, CDR2 FQGTGA. The ends lost 4 bases at V and 0 bases at J; junction bases unmatched: 3. Assay used: immunoSEQ multiplex PCR; TCRdb lists only in-frame clones, some missing. Among over 100,000 clones listed, around 89% were seen once. This clone appeared a single time. This sequence joins TRBV7-3 and TRBJ1-1; 9 bases map to TRBD1. This receptor was identified in a woman aged 50 to 60 in good health. Sequencing was done on a sample of blood. CDR3 sequence: CASSSGQGMNTEAFF. For the CDR3, the DNA is TGTGCCAGCAGCTCAGGACAGGGGATGAACACTGAAGCTTTCTTT. The full variable domain, its missing parts supplied by reference TRBV7-3 and TRBJ1-1, is GAGVSQTPSNKVTEKGKYVELRCDPISGHTALYWYRQSLGQGPEFLIYFQGTGAADDSGLPNDRFFAVRPEGSVSTLKIQRTERGDSAVYLCASSSGQGMNTEAFFGQGTRLTVV.